This passage covers 9 T cell receptor beta chains from one sample sequenced in a study of cytomegalovirus exposure and HLA in healthy donors. Assay used: immunoSEQ multiplex PCR; TCRdb lists only in-frame clones, some missing. The sample gives over 100,000 clones, 85% to 90% of which show up once; roughly 2.1% is in the top ten. The specimen was PBMCs. Receptors were obtained from a woman aged 18-30 years in good health and CMV-seronegative.

The chain carries TRBV7-9 and TRBJ2-1; 12 bases align to TRBD2. V shed 4 bases and J 7 bases; nucleotides not matched to a gene: 5. This CDR3 has 15 residues. Germline V gives CDR1 SEHNR, CDR2 FQNEAQ (reference sequence). The CDR3 protein is CASSYLTSGRNEQFF. CDR3 coding DNA: TGTGCCAGCAGCTACCTGACTAGCGGGAGAAATGAGCAGTTCTTC. The full variable domain, its missing parts supplied by reference TRBV7-9 and TRBJ2-1, is DTGVSQNPRHKITKRGQNVTFRCDPISEHNRLYWYRQTLGQGPEFLTYFQNEAQLEKSRLLSDRFSAERPKGSFSTLEIQRTEQGDSAMYLCASSYLTSGRNEQFFGPGTRLTVL.

The gene calls are TRBV6-5 and TRBJ2-1; 7 positions match TRBD1. With V trimmed by 4 bases and J by 4 bases, 1 base remained unmatched. The germline V gene encodes CDR1 MNHEY and CDR2 SVGAGI. The CDR3 runs 13 residues. The CDR3 bases are TGTGCCAGCAGTTGGGACAGTTACAATGAGCAGTTCTTC. Translating gives CASSWDSYNEQFF.

The chain recombines TRBV28 with TRBJ2-7, with TRBD2 identical over 7 bases. V dropped 2 bases and J dropped 6; count of bases not matched to a gene: 7. The V gene's germline CDR1 is MDHEN and CDR2 SYDVKM. This CDR3 region has 14 residues. Here the CDR3 reads CASSLIGRELEQYF. CDR3 coding DNA: TGTGCCAGCAGTTTAATAGGGAGGGAGCTCGAGCAGTACTTC.

V usage is TRBV7-9 and J usage is TRBJ1-2; TRBD1 agrees at 8 bases. Germline values: CDR1 SEHNR, CDR2 FQNEAQ (reference sequence). The CDR3 has 14 amino acids. J was trimmed by 8 bases and V by 5 bases; bases with no gene match: 10. The CDR3 coding sequence is TGTGCCAGCAGCCCACATCAGGGGGCTGGAGGCTACACCTTC. Translated: CASSPHQGAGGYTF.

DNA for the CDR3: TGTGCCAGCAGCTTTATTACTAGCGGGTTCTACGAGCAGTACTTC. Amino acids: CASSFITSGFYEQYF. The chain carries TRBV7-2 and TRBJ2-7, with TRBD2 matching over 9 bases. Germline V gene sequence: CDR1 SGHTA, CDR2 FQGNSA. This CDR3 has 15 amino acids. The V segment lost 3 bases and the J segment 3 bases; nucleotides outside the gene matches: 6.

The chain combines TRBV7-3 with TRBJ1-1, with a weak D call TRBD1 (6 bases). The CDR3 spans 17 residues. Germline loops: CDR1 SGHTA, CDR2 FQGTGA. The V end lost 0 bases, the J end lost 1 base, and 15 bases lay between the germline ends. The CDR3 DNA sequence: TGTGCCAGCAGCTTAACCAATATCAGGGGATCGAACACTGAAGCTTTCTTT. Translating gives CASSLTNIRGSNTEAFF.

V and J are TRBV7-2 and TRBJ1-2; D is uncertain. CDR3 length: 15 residues. Per the germline V gene, CDR1 is SGHTA and CDR2 is FQGNSA. The V gene lost 4 bases and the J gene lost 4 bases, with 16 bases spanning the gap. CDR3: CASSSSLTRGYGYTF. For the CDR3, the DNA is TGTGCCAGCAGCTCCTCCCTGACTCGAGGCTATGGCTACACCTTC.

The rearrangement joins TRBV6-1 to TRBJ1-5, with 8 bases lining up with TRBD1. The CDR3 has 14 amino acids. J lost 4 bases, V lost 10 bases, and 9 bases had no gene match. Germline V lookup: CDR1 MNHNS, CDR2 SASEGT. CDR3 loop: CAITDRVWNQPQHF. DNA for the CDR3: TGTGCCATAACGGACAGGGTGTGGAATCAGCCCCAGCATTTT.

This clone was counted a single time. This chain links TRBV7-3 with TRBJ1-1; D possibly corresponds to TRBD1 (5 bases). In germline, CDR1 is SGHTA, CDR2 FQGTGA. The CDR3 has 12 residues. Deletions cut 3 bases from V and 8 bases from J, with 10 bases between. Written as DNA, the CDR3 is TGTGCCAGCAGCTTTCCAGGACAAGAAGCTTTCTTT. This sequence encodes CASSFPGQEAFF.